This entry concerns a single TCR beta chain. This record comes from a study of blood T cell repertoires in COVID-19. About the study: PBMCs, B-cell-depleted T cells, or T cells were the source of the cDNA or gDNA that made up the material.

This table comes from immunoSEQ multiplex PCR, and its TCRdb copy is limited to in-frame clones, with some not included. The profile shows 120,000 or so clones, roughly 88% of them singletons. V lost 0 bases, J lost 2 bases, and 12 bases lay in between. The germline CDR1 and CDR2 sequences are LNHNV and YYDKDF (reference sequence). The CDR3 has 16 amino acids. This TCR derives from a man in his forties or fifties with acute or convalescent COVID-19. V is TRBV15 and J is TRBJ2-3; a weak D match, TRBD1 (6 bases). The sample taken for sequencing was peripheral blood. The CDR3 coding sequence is TGTGCCACCAGCAGAGAGGGGGCCCTTTTCACAGATACGCAGTATTTT. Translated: CATSREGALFTDTQYF.